The rows below give T cell receptor beta chains drawn from one sample of a study of blood T cell repertoires in COVID-19. Sequencing was performed with immunoSEQ multiplex PCR; in TCRdb, only in-frame clones are kept and a portion is missing. The sample includes about 99,000 clones, around 82% of them seen just once. The specimen sequenced was peripheral blood. The receptors come from a man aged 60 to 69 with acute or convalescent COVID-19. CDR3s include the opening cysteine and the closing phenylalanine or tryptophan. The order of the fields is V gene, D gene, J gene, clone size, CDR3 DNA, CDR3 protein. A D gene is named only where the DNA matches it firmly. Some rows have no size entry. The others give once, few or many, or a class for an expanded clone.

>TRBV9|TRBD2|TRBJ2-5|NA
TGTGCCAGCAGCTTTAGCGGGAGCGGCGAGGTGACCCAGTACTTC
CASSFSGSGEVTQYF
>TRBV5-1|TRBD1|TRBJ1-2|NA
TGCGCCAGCAGCCGCGGGGCCGGGACAGGGAAATATGGCTACACCTTC
CASSRGAGTGKYGYTF
>TRBV30|NA|TRBJ2-3|few
TGTGCCTGTCGAGGGCCCACAGATACGCAGTATTTT
CACRGPTDTQYF
>TRBV7-7|NA|TRBJ1-3|NA
TGTGCTAGCAGCCCATCCCTTGCCAGCTCTGGAAACACCATATATTTT
CASSPSLASSGNTIYF
>TRBV7-2|NA|TRBJ2-3|NA
TGTGCCAGCAGCTGGACAACAGGGGATACGCAGTATTTT
CASSWTTGDTQYF
>TRBV5-1|TRBD1|TRBJ2-1|NA
TGCGCCAGCAGCGGGGACAGGTTGAGTGGTGAGCAGTTCTTC
CASSGDRLSGEQFF
>TRBV11-3|NA|TRBJ1-1|NA
TGTGCCAGCAGCTTAAACCGGGACTCTGAAGCTTTCTTT
CASSLNRDSEAFF
>TRBV4-3|NA|TRBJ1-4|NA
TGCGCCAGCAGCCAAGGGGGGCCCCTTCGGGAAAAACTGTTTTTT
CASSQGGPLREKLFF
>TRBV27|TRBD2|TRBJ2-1|NA
TGTGCCGCGGGGACTAGCAATTTGAGGGGTGAGCAGTTCTTC
CAAGTSNLRGEQFF
>TRBV18|TRBD1|TRBJ2-7|NA
TGTGCCAGCTCCCCCGGGACAGTAAGCTACGAGCAGTACTTC
CASSPGTVSYEQYF
>TRBV5-1|NA|TRBJ1-6|NA
TGCGCCAGCAGCTTGGGGTCAGGGAATAATTCACCCCTCCACTTT
CASSLGSGNNSPLHF
>TRBV3-1/TRBV3-2|TRBD2|TRBJ2-7|NA
TGTGCCAGCAGCCAAGCGGCTAGCGGGGGGTCCTACGAGCAGTACTTC
CASSQAASGGSYEQYF
>TRBV5-4|NA|TRBJ2-7|NA
TGTGCCACCGGACAGAGCTCCTACGAGCAGTACTTC
CATGQSSYEQYF
>TRBV7-3|NA|TRBJ2-3|medium-sized
TGTGCCAGCAGCTTAACCGGTCAAGATACGCAGTATTTT
CASSLTGQDTQYF
>TRBV5-1|NA|TRBJ1-1|NA
TGCGCCAGCAGCTTGGGAGGGAATACTGAAGCTTTCTTT
CASSLGGNTEAFF
>TRBV12-3/TRBV12-4|NA|TRBJ1-4|NA
TGTGCCAGCAGTTTCCGTGAAAAACTGTTTTTT
CASSFREKLFF
>TRBV28|TRBD1|TRBJ2-3|NA
TGTGCCAGCAGCCCACCGGGACAGGGCACAGATACGCAGTATTTT
CASSPPGQGTDTQYF
>TRBV7-3|TRBD2|TRBJ2-3|NA
TGTGCCAGCAGCTTATTGGGGCCTAGCGGGACCCTCACAGATACGCAGTATTTT
CASSLLGPSGTLTDTQYF
>TRBV11-2|TRBD2|TRBJ2-5|NA
TGTGCCAGCAGCTCAAAACTAGCGGGGGGTCTGGGAGAGACCCAGTACTTC
CASSSKLAGGLGETQYF
>TRBV19|TRBD1|TRBJ1-2|NA
TGTGCCAGTAGTTGGGGCCAGGGGGCGTATGGCTACACCTTC
CASSWGQGAYGYTF
>TRBV18|TRBD1|TRBJ1-5|NA
TGTGCCAGCTCGTCCCAGGGACAGGGAGATCAGCCCCAGCATTTT
CASSSQGQGDQPQHF
>TRBV9|NA|TRBJ2-3|once
TGTGCCAGCAGCGGACGTGACAGTGGCACAGATACGCAGTATTTT
CASSGRDSGTDTQYF
>TRBV28|NA|TRBJ1-5|once
TGTGCCAGCAGATTTTCCCAGGGGCGGCAGCCCCAGCATTTT
CASRFSQGRQPQHF
>TRBV27|NA|TRBJ1-2|few
TGTGCCAGCAGGATTCCGGGACACAACTATGGCTACACCTTC
CASRIPGHNYGYTF